These 19 T cell receptor beta chains share one sample of origin, sequenced in a study of cytomegalovirus exposure and HLA in healthy donors. PCR involved 60 Vbeta and 13 Jbeta primers. TCRdb keeps only in-frame clones here, not all; method: immunoSEQ multiplex PCR. The table lists around 160,000 clones, 60% to 80% of them singletons. Specimen: PBMCs. The source of these receptors is a woman aged 40-49 years in good health and CMV-seropositive.

The V gene is TRBV7-9, the J gene TRBJ2-7; 9 bases are shared with TRBD1. Trimming removed 3 bases from V and 7 bases from J; junction bases left unmatched: 13. The CDR3 length is 16 residues. Germline values: CDR1 SEHNR, CDR2 FQNEAQ (reference sequence). CDR3 residues: CASSLVGTGSFREQYF. Written as DNA, the CDR3 is TGTGCCAGCAGCTTGGTGGGGACAGGGTCGTTCAGGGAGCAGTACTTC.

This clone turned up a few times. The gene calls are TRBV4-1 and TRBJ1-2; 10 bases align to TRBD1. Germline V lookup: CDR1 MGHRA, CDR2 YSYEKL. The CDR3 is made up of 14 amino acids. The V segment lost 2 bases and the J segment 8 bases; nucleotides outside the gene matches: 5. The DNA for the CDR3 is TGCGCCAGCAGCCAACCCGGACAGGGGGGAGGCTACACCTTC. Protein product: CASSQPGQGGGYTF.

In DNA, the CDR3 is TGCAGCGCACTACCCCAGGGGGCGCCTGGAAACACCATATATTTT. It is translated as CSALPQGAPGNTIYF. This chain uses TRBV29-1 with TRBJ1-3; TRBD1 aligns across 8 bases. The CDR3 totals 15 residues. Germline values: CDR1 SQVTM, CDR2 ANQGSEA. Trimming took 7 bases from V and 2 from J; bases not matched to a gene: 10.

Points on this clone: This sample includes further DNA sequences coding for the same CDR3. The chain uses TRBV5-1 and TRBJ2-3; 8 nucleotides line up with TRBD1. The CDR3 spans 14 residues. The germline V gene has CDR1 SGHRS and CDR2 YFSETQ. V lost 8 bases to trimming and J lost 3 bases; unmatched junction nucleotides: 8. The CDR3 DNA follows: TGCGCCAGTAGTCATGACAGGGGTACAGATACGCAGTATTTT. This gives the protein CASSHDRGTDTQYF.

The CDR3 reads CAWRTSGLLKTQYF. As DNA, the CDR3 is TGTGCCTGGAGGACTAGCGGTCTATTAAAGACCCAGTACTTC. The gene calls are TRBV30 and TRBJ2-5; 9 nucleotides agree with TRBD2. The CDR3 spans 14 residues. Germline V gene sequence: CDR1 GTSNPN, CDR2 SVGIG (reference sequence). V was pared by 3 bases and J by 6 bases, with 8 bases of the junction left unmatched.

This clone was picked up a small number of times. V is TRBV5-4 and J is TRBJ2-7; the D gene is possibly TRBD1 (7 bases). This CDR3 comprises 16 residues. CDR1 and CDR2 from the germline V gene are SGHNT and YYREEE (reference sequence). V was cut by 4 bases and J by 3 bases, with 20 bases left in between. The CDR3 reads CASSPARGGGGYEQYF. CDR3 nucleotide sequence: TGTGCCAGCAGCCCAGCTCGAGGAGGGGGCGGCTACGAGCAGTACTTC.

This chain links TRBV5-8 with TRBJ2-5, with 7 positions matching TRBD2. Germline V gives CDR1 SGHTS, CDR2 YDEGEE. V shed 4 bases and J 1 base; nucleotides not matched to a gene: 10. This CDR3 spans 16 amino acids. CDR3 protein: CASSQGRASGQETQYF. Here the CDR3 DNA reads TGTGCCAGCAGCCAAGGTCGGGCTAGCGGCCAAGAGACCCAGTACTTC.

A few counts support this clone. This sequence joins TRBV7-2 and TRBJ1-6; D possibly corresponds to TRBD1 (6 bases). The CDR3 contains 16 residues. V was cut by 5 bases and J by 0 bases, with 11 bases left in between. Germline assignment: CDR1 SGHTA and CDR2 FQGNSA. CDR3 nucleotides: TGTGCCAGCAGCGCCGGACAGTCCTCCTATAATTCACCCCTCCACTTT. This encodes CASSAGQSSYNSPLHF.

The CDR3 protein is CASSSRGQPQHF. In DNA, the CDR3 is TGTGCCAGCAGTTCTAGGGGTCAGCCCCAGCATTTT. The chain couples TRBV27 to TRBJ1-5, with D perhaps TRBD1 (5 bases). The CDR3 sequence is 12 residues long. V dropped 4 bases and J dropped 6 bases, with 7 bases sitting between them. Per the germline V gene, CDR1 is MNHEY and CDR2 is SMNVEV (reference sequence).

The J gene is TRBJ2-1, the V gene TRBV12-5; TRBD1 aligns across 11 bases. J was trimmed by 8 bases and V by 7 bases; bases with no gene match: 10. Germline lookup yields CDR1 LGHNT and CDR2 FRNRAP. This CDR3 region has 15 residues. CDR3: CASALGQGANYEQFF. CDR3 nucleotide sequence: TGTGCTAGTGCCCTCGGACAGGGGGCGAACTATGAGCAGTTCTTC.

The rearrangement uses TRBV19 and TRBJ2-7; tentative D call: TRBD2 (6 bases). Trimming stripped 3 bases from V and 4 bases from J, with 10 bases between. Germline CDR1 reads LNHDA; CDR2 reads SQIVND (reference sequence). The CDR3 consists of 13 residues. Here the CDR3 reads CASSIRLDYEQYF. CDR3 bases: TGTGCCAGTAGTATCCGACTAGATTACGAGCAGTACTTC.

This rearrangement joins TRBV5-1 to TRBJ2-3, with TRBD1 as a possible D gene (6 bases). V was clipped by 3 bases and J by 2 bases, with 16 bases between them. The CDR3 length is 16 residues. The germline V gene encodes CDR1 SGHRS and CDR2 YFSETQ. CDR3 region: CASSYSGAPLTDTQYF. CDR3 DNA: TGCGCCAGCAGCTACTCAGGGGCTCCCCTCACAGATACGCAGTATTTT. The whole variable domain, remainder taken from reference TRBV5-1 and TRBJ2-3, is KAGVTQTPRYLIKTRGQQVTLSCSPISGHRSVSWYQQTPGQGLQFLFEYFSETQRNKGNFPGRFSGRQFSNSRSEMNVSTLELGDSALYLCASSYSGAPLTDTQYFGPGTRLTVL.

The chain is built from TRBV13 and TRBJ1-2; tentative D call: TRBD1 (6 bases). The CDR3 spans 13 residues. Trimming stripped 3 bases from V and 8 bases from J, with 13 bases between. The germline V gene encodes CDR1 PRHDT and CDR2 FYEKMQ (reference sequence). CDR3 sequence reads: CASSLGAGFGYTF. In nucleotides, the CDR3 is TGTGCCAGCAGCTTGGGGGCAGGGTTCGGCTACACCTTC.

The CDR3: CASSASSYGYTF. The CDR3 DNA follows: TGTGCCAGCAGTGCGAGTAGTTATGGCTACACCTTC. The V gene is TRBV28, the J gene TRBJ1-2; D gene ambiguous. This CDR3 comprises 12 residues. V lost 5 bases to trimming and J lost 5 bases, with 9 bases between them. Germline CDR1 MDHEN, CDR2 SYDVKM.

V and J are TRBV7-6 and TRBJ2-1, with TRBD2 matching 10 bases. Per germline, CDR1 SGHVS and CDR2 FNYEAQ. The CDR3 has 15 residues. Losses at the gene ends were 5 bases for V and 9 bases for J; bases not matched to a gene: 10. This chain's CDR3 is CASSPLAGAPGEQFF. In DNA form, the CDR3 reads TGTGCCAGCAGCCCCCTAGCGGGAGCACCCGGTGAGCAGTTCTTC.

This clone has only a few counts. V is TRBV6-4 and J is TRBJ2-3; 7 bases line up with TRBD1. This CDR3 is 14 amino acids long. The J segment lost 7 bases and the V segment lost 4 bases, leaving 8 bases of the junction unmatched. The germline CDR1 and CDR2 sequences are MRHNA and SNTAGT. CDR3 sequence (DNA): TGTGCCAGCAGTGCCCAAAGACAGGGCAATACGCAGTATTTT. Translating it yields CASSAQRQGNTQYF.

The rearrangement uses TRBV7-9 and TRBJ1-5; tentatively, D is TRBD1 (5 bases). CDR3 length: 16 residues. Germline V gives CDR1 SEHNR, CDR2 FQNEAQ (reference sequence). Trimming stripped 1 base from V and 4 bases from J, with 14 bases between. This chain's CDR3 is CASSLEISGGNQPQHF. The CDR3 DNA reads as TGTGCCAGCAGCTTAGAAATATCTGGGGGGAATCAGCCCCAGCATTTT.

The chain uses TRBV6-4 and TRBJ2-1; 8 bases match TRBD2. The CDR3 contains 15 residues. V lost 2 bases, J lost 6 bases, and 6 bases stayed unmatched. Germline CDR1 reads MRHNA; CDR2 reads SNTAGT. Here the CDR3 reads CASSDPAGRANEQFF. The CDR3 nucleotides are TGTGCCAGCAGTGACCCCGCCGGGAGGGCCAATGAGCAGTTCTTC.

The chain employs TRBV19 and TRBJ1-1; 7 nucleotides match TRBD1. The germline CDR1 and CDR2 sequences are LNHDA and SQIVND (reference sequence). This CDR3 comprises 15 residues. The V segment lost 9 bases and the J segment 0 bases; nucleotides outside the gene matches: 10. For the CDR3, the DNA is TGTGCCAGCACCAACGGACAGGTTTTGAACACTGAAGCTTTCTTT. Translated, it gives CASTNGQVLNTEAFF.